This T cell receptor (beta chain) was sequenced in a study of T-cell reconstitution after alpha-beta-depleted transplantation in children. The V end was cut by 8 bases, the J end by 2 bases, with 12 bases between. CDR1 is MNHEY, CDR2 SMNVEV, per germline (reference sequence). CDR3 size: 14 residues. Unique molecular identifiers were incorporated during preparation of the TCRbeta library. A single record per CDR3 protein comes from TCRdb applying MiXCR to the PCR reads. The data show some 500,000 distinct CDR3 sequences, with 18% seen just once and approximately 3% held by the top ten. V usage is TRBV27 and J usage is TRBJ2-2; D might be TRBD2 (5 bases). Sequences were derived from PBMCs from the stem cell graft donor, sampled from the stem cell graft. The clonotype was recovered from a human donor who donated a stem cell graft to a child with acute lymphoblastic leukemia. This chain's CDR3 is CASGSGLNTGELFF. CDR3 in DNA: TGTGCCAGCGGATCCGGACTCAACACCGGGGAGCTGTTTTTT.